This entry is about one T cell receptor (beta chain). What it binds is unknown. One entry per CDR3 protein results from TCRdb running MiXCR on the 5' RACE reads. This sample has nearly 900,000 distinct CDR3 sequences; approximately 13% occur once, and the top ten carry roughly 1.6%. Trimming took 5 bases from V and 6 from J, leaving 38 bases between them. The CDR3 loop spans 21 amino acids. Germline V gene sequence: CDR1 DFQATT, CDR2 SNEGSKA (reference sequence). This specimen belongs to a study of identical twins. Study observations and caveats: The analysis was cross-sectional rather than longitudinal within donors. While abundant cord blood beta clonotypes carried fewer insertions, memory repertoires showed no such pattern.

These sequences were also reported in another study, on yellow fever vaccine responses in identical twins.

The TCR originated in a woman between 18 and 29 years old in good health. J is TRBJ2-1 and V is TRBV20-1; perhaps TRBD2 as D (6 bases). The sequencing sample was made of PBMCs. This chain's CDR3 is CSAGDPADCRELPRNINEQFF. In nucleotides, the CDR3 is TGCAGTGCTGGGGATCCGGCGGACTGTCGGGAGTTGCCCCGGAATATCAATGAGCAGTTCTTC.